This entry concerns a single TCR beta chain. This entry is derived from a study of OX40 agonist ivuxolimab in advanced cancers. Trimming at V came to 5 bases and at J to 2 bases, leaving 1 base not matched to a gene. From germline, CDR1 is SGHVS and CDR2 FQNEAQ. This CDR3 is 16 amino acids long. Some clones are missing from TCRdb's copy, which holds only in-frame ones; the method was immunoSEQ multiplex PCR. The sample consists of 65,000 or so clones, 84% of them appearing once. The source material was CD4+ or CD8+ T cells sorted from blood, sampled in a trial of the OX40 agonist ivuxolimab. This TCR was recovered from an adult with an advanced solid tumor such as melanoma, head and neck, liver or kidney cancer. The J gene is TRBJ2-1, the V gene TRBV7-8, with 15 positions matching TRBD2. For the CDR3, the DNA is TGTGCCAGCAGCCGGACTAGCGGGGGGGCCTACAATGAGCAGTTCTTC. Translating it yields CASSRTSGGAYNEQFF. Based on the CDR3 plus reference TRBV7-8 and TRBJ2-1, the full variable domain is GAGVSQSPRYKVAKRGQDVALRCDPISGHVSLFWYQQALGQGPEFLTYFQNEAQLDKSGLPSDRFFAERPEGSVSTLKIQRTQQEDSAVYLCASSRTSGGAYNEQFFGPGTRLTVL.